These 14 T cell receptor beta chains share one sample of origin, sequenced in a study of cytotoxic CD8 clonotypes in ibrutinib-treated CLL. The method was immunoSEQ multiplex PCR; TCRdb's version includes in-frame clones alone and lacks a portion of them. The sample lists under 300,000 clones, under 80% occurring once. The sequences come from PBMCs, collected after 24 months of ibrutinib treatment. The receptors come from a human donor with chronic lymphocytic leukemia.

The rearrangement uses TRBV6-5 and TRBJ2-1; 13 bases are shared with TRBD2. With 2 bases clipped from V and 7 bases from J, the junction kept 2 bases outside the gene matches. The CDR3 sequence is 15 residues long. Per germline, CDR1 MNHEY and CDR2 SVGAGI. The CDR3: CASSYGTSGINEQFF. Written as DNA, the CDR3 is TGTGCCAGCAGTTACGGGACTAGCGGGATAAATGAGCAGTTCTTC.

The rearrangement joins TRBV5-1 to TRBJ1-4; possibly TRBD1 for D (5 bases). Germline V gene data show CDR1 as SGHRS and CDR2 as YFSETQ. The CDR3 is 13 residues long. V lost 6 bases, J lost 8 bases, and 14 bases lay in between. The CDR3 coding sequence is TGCGCCAGCAAAAAAGGGGCGGAAGAAAAACTGTTTTTT. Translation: CASKKGAEEKLFF.

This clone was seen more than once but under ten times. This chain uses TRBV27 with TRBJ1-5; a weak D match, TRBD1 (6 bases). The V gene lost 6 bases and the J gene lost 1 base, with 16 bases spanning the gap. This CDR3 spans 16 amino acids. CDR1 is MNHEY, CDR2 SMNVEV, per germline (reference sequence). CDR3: CASSPRDMESNQPQHF. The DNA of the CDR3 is TGTGCCAGCAGCCCACGGGACATGGAAAGCAATCAGCCCCAGCATTTT.

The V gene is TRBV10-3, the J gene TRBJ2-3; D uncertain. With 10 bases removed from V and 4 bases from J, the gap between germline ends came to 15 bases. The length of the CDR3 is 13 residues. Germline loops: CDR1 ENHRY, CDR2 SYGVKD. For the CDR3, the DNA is TGTGCCACGCGTCCCCCCGGAGCAGATACGCAGTATTTT. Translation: CATRPPGADTQYF.

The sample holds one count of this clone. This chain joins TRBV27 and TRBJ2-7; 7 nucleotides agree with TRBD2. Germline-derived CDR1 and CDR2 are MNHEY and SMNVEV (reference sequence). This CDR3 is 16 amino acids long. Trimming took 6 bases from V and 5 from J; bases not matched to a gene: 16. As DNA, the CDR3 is TGTGCCAGCAGAATAGCGTTATGGGCTCGGGAGGACGAGCAGTACTTC. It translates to CASRIALWAREDEQYF.

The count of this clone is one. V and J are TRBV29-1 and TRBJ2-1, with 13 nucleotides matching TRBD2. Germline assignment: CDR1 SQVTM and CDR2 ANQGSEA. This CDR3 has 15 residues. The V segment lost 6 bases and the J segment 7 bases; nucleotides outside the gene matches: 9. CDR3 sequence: CSVFGLAGVGNEQFF. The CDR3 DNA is TGCAGCGTCTTCGGACTAGCGGGAGTAGGGAATGAGCAGTTCTTC.

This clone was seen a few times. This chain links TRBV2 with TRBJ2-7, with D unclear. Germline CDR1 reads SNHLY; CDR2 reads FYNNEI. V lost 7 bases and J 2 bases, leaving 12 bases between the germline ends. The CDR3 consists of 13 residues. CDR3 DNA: TGTGCCAGCAAGGGCTACACAACCTACGAGCAGTACTTC. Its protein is CASKGYTTYEQYF.

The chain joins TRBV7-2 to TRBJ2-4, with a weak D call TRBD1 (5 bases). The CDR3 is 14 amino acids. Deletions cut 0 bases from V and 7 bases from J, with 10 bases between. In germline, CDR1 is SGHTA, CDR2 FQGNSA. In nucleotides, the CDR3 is TGTGCCAGCAGCTTAGCCCCCCAGGGCAACATTCAGTACTTC. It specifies CASSLAPQGNIQYF.

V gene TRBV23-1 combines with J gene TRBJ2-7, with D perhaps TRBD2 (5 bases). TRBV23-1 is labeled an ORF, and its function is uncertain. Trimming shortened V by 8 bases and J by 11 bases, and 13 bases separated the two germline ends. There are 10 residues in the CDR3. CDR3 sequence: CASRVNGEYF. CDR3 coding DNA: TGCGCCAGCCGGGTCAACGGGGAGTACTTC.

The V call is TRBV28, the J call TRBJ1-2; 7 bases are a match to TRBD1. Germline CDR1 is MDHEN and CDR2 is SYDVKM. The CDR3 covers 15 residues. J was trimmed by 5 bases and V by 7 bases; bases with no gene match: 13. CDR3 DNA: TGTGCCAGCACAGTTATCTCAGGGGGGAATTATGGCTACACCTTC. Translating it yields CASTVISGGNYGYTF.

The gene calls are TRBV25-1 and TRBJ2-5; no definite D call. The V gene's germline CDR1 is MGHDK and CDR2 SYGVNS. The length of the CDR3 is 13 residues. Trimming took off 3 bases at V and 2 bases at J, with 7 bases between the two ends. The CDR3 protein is CASSDGVQETQYF. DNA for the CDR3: TGTGCCAGCAGTGATGGCGTTCAAGAGACCCAGTACTTC.

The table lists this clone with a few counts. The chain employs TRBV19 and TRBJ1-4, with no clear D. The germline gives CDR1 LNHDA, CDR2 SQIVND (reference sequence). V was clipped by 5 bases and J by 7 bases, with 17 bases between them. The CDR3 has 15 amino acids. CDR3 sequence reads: CASSFRTIRLEKLFF. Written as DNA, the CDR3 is TGTGCCAGTAGTTTTCGGACGATACGCCTTGAAAAACTGTTTTTT.

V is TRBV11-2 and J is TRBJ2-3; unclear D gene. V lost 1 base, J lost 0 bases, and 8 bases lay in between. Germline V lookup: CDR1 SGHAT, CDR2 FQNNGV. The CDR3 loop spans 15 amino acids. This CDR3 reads CASSLAQASTDTQYF. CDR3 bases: TGTGCCAGCAGCTTAGCACAAGCTAGCACAGATACGCAGTATTTT.

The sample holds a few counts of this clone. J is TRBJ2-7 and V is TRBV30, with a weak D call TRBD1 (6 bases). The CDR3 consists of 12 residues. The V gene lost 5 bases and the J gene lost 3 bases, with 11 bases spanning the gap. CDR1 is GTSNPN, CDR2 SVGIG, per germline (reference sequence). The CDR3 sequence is CAWLGHNYEQYF. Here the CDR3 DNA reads TGTGCCTGGCTGGGACACAACTACGAGCAGTACTTC.